The clone carrying this TCR beta chain was seen a single time. Its antigen is not identified. Gene names and germline refer to mouse. The read ends 1 residue shy of where the CDR3 ends; the end is completed using the germline J gene. Survey-depth TCRbeta CDR3 sequencing reported V/J genes and productive frequencies. The repertoire was sequenced with immunoSEQ multiplex PCR; TCRdb's copy has only in-frame clones and lacks some. The sample holds over 5,500 clones, 40% to 60% seen once. The CDR3 covers 14 residues. CDR1 is KGHPV, CDR2 FQNQEV, per germline (reference sequence). V was pared by 6 bases and J by 6 bases, with 16 bases between. The record originates from a study of tissue T cells after allogeneic stem cell transplantation. Study-level findings and limits: Within patients, tissue anatomy strongly shaped TCR repertoire composition. Tissue-detected TCR repertoire was only partly captured by blood and spleen T cells.

The time point is: mouse harvest day 14 after allogeneic transplant. Tail vein injection delivered 10^7 T-cell-depleted bone marrow cells and 10^6 splenic CD5+ T cells. This mouse GVHD model was MHC-mismatched B6 to BALB/c, profiled day 7 or 14. Sequencing was carried out using gut tissue. This chain uses TRBV26 with TRBJ2-4, with a weak D call TRBD1 (6 bases). The TCR originated in a female BALB/c mouse given C57BL/6 T cells with graft-versus-host disease after an allogeneic hematopoietic cell transplant. CDR3 DNA, as far as it was read: TGTGCCAGCAGAGCTACAGGGAGGGGCAACACCTTGTAC. It specifies CASRATGRGNTLY. The complete CDR3 reads CASRATGRGNTLYF.